A single sample is the source of the 30 T cell receptor beta chains below, sequenced in a study of blood T cell repertoires in COVID-19. The table came from immunoSEQ multiplex PCR; TCRdb's copy has only in-frame clones and leaves some out. The table lists about 260,000 clones, about 80% of them singletons. Sequencing used peripheral blood. These TCRs come from a woman of 80 years or more with acute or convalescent COVID-19.

The chain is built from TRBV4-3 and TRBJ2-4, with D perhaps TRBD2 (6 bases). CDR3 size: 13 residues. Germline V gives CDR1 LGHNA, CDR2 YSLEER. Trimming took off 4 bases at V and 8 bases at J, with 12 bases between the two ends. The CDR3 region has the DNA TGCGCCAGCAGCCTCAGGTTAGCGGACATTCAGTACTTC. Translating it yields CASSLRLADIQYF.

For the CDR3, the DNA is TGTGCCAGTACCCGACAGGGTACCGGGGAGCTGTTTTTT. It is translated as CASTRQGTGELFF. V usage is TRBV19 and J usage is TRBJ2-2; the match to TRBD1 covers 7 bases. There are 13 residues in the CDR3. Germline V CDR1 and CDR2: LNHDA, SQIVND (reference sequence). The J segment lost 5 bases and the V segment lost 7 bases, leaving 4 bases of the junction unmatched.

This clone was detected only a few times. The rearrangement links TRBV28 to TRBJ1-1, with a tentative D call TRBD1 (6 bases). The V gene's germline CDR1 is MDHEN and CDR2 SYDVKM. This CDR3 region has 11 residues. V was shortened by 10 bases and J by 1 base, with 7 bases between the two germline ends. CDR3 sequence: CATGANTEAFF. In DNA form, the CDR3 reads TGTGCCACAGGGGCGAACACTGAAGCTTTCTTT. Complete variable domain (other parts from reference TRBV28 and TRBJ1-1): DVKVTQSSRYLVKRTGEKVFLECVQDMDHENMFWYRQDPGLGLRLIYFSYDVKMKEKGDIPEGYSVSREKKERFSLILESASTNQTSMYLCATGANTEAFFGQGTRLTVV.

This chain connects TRBV28 to TRBJ2-7; D is perhaps TRBD1 (6 bases). V was clipped by 6 bases and J by 2 bases, with 17 bases between them. CDR1 is MDHEN and CDR2 is SYDVKM in the germline V gene. This CDR3 region has 15 residues. This CDR3 reads CASRVRQGNPYEQYF. For the CDR3, the DNA is TGTGCCAGCAGGGTGAGGCAGGGGAACCCCTACGAGCAGTACTTC.

The V and J genes are TRBV29-1 and TRBJ1-3; D remains ambiguous. The V and J ends lost 0 bases and 7 bases respectively, with 16 bases between them. The CDR3 is 15 amino acids. Germline CDR1 and CDR2: SQVTM and ANQGSEA. The chain's CDR3 is CSVEDGEARRNTIYF. The CDR3 bases are TGCAGCGTTGAAGATGGCGAGGCAAGGAGGAACACCATATATTTT.

The rearrangement links TRBV5-1 to TRBJ1-4; D might be TRBD1 (6 bases). Trimming removed 4 bases from V and 1 base from J, with 14 bases in between. Germline V gene data show CDR1 as SGHRS and CDR2 as YFSETQ. This CDR3 is 16 amino acids long. CDR3 nucleotide sequence: TGCGCCAGCAGCCCGGGGGGGGCACAAACTAATGAAAAACTGTTTTTT. It translates to CASSPGGAQTNEKLFF.

This rearrangement joins TRBV5-1 to TRBJ2-1; TRBD1 matches 8 bases. Germline V gives CDR1 SGHRS, CDR2 YFSETQ. The CDR3 extends over 17 amino acids. V dropped 0 bases and J dropped 7; count of bases not matched to a gene: 12. The CDR3 DNA reads as TGCGCCAGCAGCTTGGTGGTATCAGGGGGCGGTAGGAATGAGCAGTTCTTC. It yields the protein CASSLVVSGGGRNEQFF.

This clone was detected only once. V gene TRBV7-3 combines with J gene TRBJ2-5; the D gene is possibly TRBD2 (6 bases). Trimming shortened V by 5 bases and J by 1 base, and 8 bases separated the two germline ends. CDR1 is SGHTA, CDR2 FQGTGA, per germline. The CDR3 consists of 13 residues. In DNA, the CDR3 is TGTGCCAGCAGCCGGACTATCCAAGAGACCCAGTACTTC. Its translation is CASSRTIQETQYF. The full variable domain, with the rest looked up from reference TRBV7-3 and TRBJ2-5, is GAGVSQTPSNKVTEKGKYVELRCDPISGHTALYWYRQSLGQGPEFLIYFQGTGAADDSGLPNDRFFAVRPEGSVSTLKIQRTERGDSAVYLCASSRTIQETQYFGPGTRLLVL.

The chain has TRBV28 and TRBJ2-3, with TRBD2 as a possible D gene (5 bases). The CDR3 is 17 residues long. From germline, CDR1 is MDHEN and CDR2 SYDVKM. V dropped 5 bases and J dropped 3 bases, with 21 bases sitting between them. The CDR3 sequence: CASSGAGAELLTDTQYF. CDR3 DNA sequence: TGTGCCAGCAGTGGCGCCGGAGCGGAGCTACTAACAGATACGCAGTATTTT.

The chain uses TRBV9 and TRBJ1-2; a weak D match, TRBD1 (6 bases). Germline V gene lookup returns CDR1 SGDLS and CDR2 YYNGEE. Trimming left V 6 bases short and J 4 bases short, with 22 bases between. The CDR3 sequence is 16 residues long. Written as DNA, the CDR3 is TGTGCCAGCAACAAAGAGGGAGGGGGGCGAGGCTATGGCTACACCTTC. Its translation: CASNKEGGGRGYGYTF.

V and J are TRBV6-6 and TRBJ1-4, with D tentatively TRBD1 (6 bases). The V end was cut by 5 bases, the J end by 5 bases, with 15 bases between. Germline loops: CDR1 MNHNY, CDR2 SVGAGI (reference sequence). The CDR3 has 15 amino acids. CDR3 DNA: TGTGCCAGCAGTCCGGGCAGGGGCCGAAATGAAAAACTGTTTTTT. Translating it yields CASSPGRGRNEKLFF.

This sequence joins TRBV25-1 and TRBJ1-6, with D hard to call. CDR1 MGHDK and CDR2 SYGVNS come from the germline V gene. The CDR3 loop spans 14 amino acids. Trimming took 3 bases from V and 0 from J, leaving 3 bases between them. CDR3 amino acids: CASSDISYNSPLHF. In nucleotides, the CDR3 is TGTGCCAGCAGTGATATCTCCTATAATTCACCCCTCCACTTT.

This clone occurred once. CDR3 nucleotide sequence: TGCGCCAGCAGCTTGGCCGGGACAGGGTTTACCGGGGAGCTGTTTTTT. It is translated as CASSLAGTGFTGELFF. J is TRBJ2-2 and V is TRBV5-1; TRBD1 matches at 9 bases. Looked up from germline, CDR1 is SGHRS and CDR2 is YFSETQ. This CDR3 spans 16 amino acids. J lost 5 bases, V lost 0 bases, and 5 bases had no gene match.

The rearrangement joins TRBV6-1 to TRBJ1-1, with no clear D. Germline CDR1 reads MNHNS; CDR2 reads SASEGT. The ends were cut back, 2 bases at V and 10 bases at J, with 14 bases in the middle. The CDR3 runs to 13 residues. CDR3 sequence reads: CASSEYAVIRAFF. The CDR3 region has the DNA TGTGCCAGCAGTGAATATGCAGTGATAAGAGCTTTCTTT.

V usage is TRBV27 and J usage is TRBJ1-5; the match to TRBD1 covers 10 bases. Germline CDR1 and CDR2: MNHEY and SMNVEV (reference sequence). V dropped 6 bases and J dropped 6; count of bases not matched to a gene: 8. The CDR3 extends over 15 amino acids. The CDR3 sequence: CASSSGTGVGQPQHF. Here the CDR3 DNA reads TGTGCCAGCAGCTCCGGGACAGGGGTGGGTCAGCCCCAGCATTTT.

The rearrangement uses TRBV27 and TRBJ2-5, with 14 bases matching TRBD2. V lost 2 bases to trimming and J lost 2 bases; unmatched junction nucleotides: 10. The CDR3 totals 19 residues. Per the germline V gene, CDR1 is MNHEY and CDR2 is SMNVEV (reference sequence). The chain's CDR3 is CASSLGTSGRSTLQETQYF. The CDR3 DNA follows: TGTGCCAGCAGTTTAGGGACTAGCGGGAGATCGACCCTTCAAGAGACCCAGTACTTC.

The chain has TRBV7-2 and TRBJ1-6, with D possibly being TRBD1 (5 bases). This CDR3 region has 15 residues. V lost 5 bases and J 4 bases, leaving 12 bases between the germline ends. Per the germline V gene, CDR1 is SGHTA and CDR2 is FQGNSA. CDR3 sequence: CASSSRQSYNSPLHF. CDR3 bases: TGTGCCAGCAGCAGCCGACAGAGTTATAATTCACCCCTCCACTTT. The whole variable domain, remainder taken from reference TRBV7-2 and TRBJ1-6, is GAGVSQSPSNKVTEKGKDVELRCDPISGHTALYWYRQSLGQGLEFLIYFQGNSAPDKSGLPSDRFSAERTGGSVSTLTIQRTQQEDSAVYLCASSSRQSYNSPLHFGNGTRLTVT.

The chain recombines TRBV7-9 with TRBJ1-3; 7 nucleotides line up with TRBD1. CDR3 length: 14 amino acids. Germline CDR1 SEHNR, CDR2 FQNEAQ (reference sequence). J gave up 5 bases and V 2 bases, and 3 bases lay outside the gene matches. The CDR3 loop reads CASSLLQGRNTIYF. The CDR3 DNA sequence: TGTGCCAGCAGCTTACTACAGGGGAGAAACACCATATATTTT.

This sequence joins TRBV14 and TRBJ1-4; TRBD1 matches at 8 bases. V lost 3 bases to trimming and J lost 7 bases; unmatched junction nucleotides: 10. CDR3 length: 16 amino acids. Per the germline V gene, CDR1 is SGHDN and CDR2 is FVKESK. The CDR3 DNA reads as TGTGCCAGCAGCCACCTACCCGACAGGGGAGGTGAAAAACTGTTTTTT. This sequence encodes CASSHLPDRGGEKLFF. The full variable domain, its missing parts supplied by reference TRBV14 and TRBJ1-4, is EAGVTQFPSHSVIEKGQTVTLRCDPISGHDNLYWYRRVMGKEIKFLLHFVKESKQDESGMPNNRFLAERTGGTYSTLKVQPAELEDSGVYFCASSHLPDRGGEKLFFGSGTQLSVL.

The CDR3 reads CASSLFAQGAAVRQYF. The CDR3 DNA follows: TGTGCCAGCAGTTTATTTGCACAGGGGGCTGCAGTTCGGCAGTACTTC. J is TRBJ2-7 and V is TRBV28, with 9 bases matching TRBD1. Germline lookup yields CDR1 MDHEN and CDR2 SYDVKM. Trimming took 1 base from V and 9 from J; bases not matched to a gene: 13. There are 16 residues in the CDR3.

This clone was detected only once. The V and J genes are TRBV7-9 and TRBJ2-2; D ambiguous. Germline values: CDR1 SEHNR, CDR2 FQNEAQ (reference sequence). The CDR3 covers 12 residues. Trimming stripped 8 bases from V and 7 bases from J, with 11 bases between. The CDR3 bases are TGTGCCAGCTCCTCTAGTGTCGGGGAGCTGTTTTTT. It translates to CASSSSVGELFF.

This clone was seen a handful of times. The CDR3 DNA sequence: TGTGCCAGTAGTATTGGGAGAAGAAACAATGAAAAACTGTTTTTT. Translated: CASSIGRRNNEKLFF. The rearrangement joins TRBV19 to TRBJ1-4; no clear D gene. This CDR3 has 15 residues. The ends were cut back, 3 bases at V and 5 bases at J, with 13 bases in the middle. Germline assignment: CDR1 LNHDA and CDR2 SQIVND (reference sequence).

The J gene is TRBJ1-2, the V gene TRBV11-2; tentative D call: TRBD1 (5 bases). Germline V lookup: CDR1 SGHAT, CDR2 FQNNGV. The CDR3 contains 14 residues. Trimming stripped 1 base from V and 4 bases from J, with 10 bases between. The DNA of the CDR3 is TGTGCCAGCAGCTTAGGGGGACTCAGCTATGGCTACACCTTC. Translating gives CASSLGGLSYGYTF.

This clone occurred a few times. V and J are TRBV5-1 and TRBJ1-3; maybe TRBD1 (5 bases). The germline V gene has CDR1 SGHRS and CDR2 YFSETQ. V gave up 3 bases and J gave up 0 bases, with 13 bases separating them. There are 16 residues in the CDR3. CDR3 nucleotide sequence: TGCGCCAGCAGCTACTTACAGGCCAGCTCTGGAAACACCATATATTTT. This gives the protein CASSYLQASSGNTIYF. The entire variable domain, with the rest obtained from reference TRBV5-1 and TRBJ1-3, is as follows: KAGVTQTPRYLIKTRGQQVTLSCSPISGHRSVSWYQQTPGQGLQFLFEYFSETQRNKGNFPGRFSGRQFSNSRSEMNVSTLELGDSALYLCASSYLQASSGNTIYFGEGSWLTVV.

J is TRBJ2-5 and V is TRBV28; D may be TRBD2 (6 bases). The CDR3 has 13 residues. V shed 1 base and J shed 3 bases, with 6 bases lying between them. CDR1 MDHEN and CDR2 SYDVKM come from the germline V gene. CDR3 nucleotides: TGTGCCAGCAGTTTATCGGGGGAAGAGACCCAGTACTTC. This codes for CASSLSGEETQYF.

The rearrangement joins TRBV7-3 to TRBJ2-2; 10 nucleotides agree with TRBD2. V dropped 5 bases and J dropped 3; count of bases not matched to a gene: 3. The length of the CDR3 is 15 residues. Germline CDR1 reads SGHTA; CDR2 reads FQGTGA. This CDR3 is CASSPSGSDTGELFF. Written as DNA, the CDR3 is TGTGCCAGCAGCCCTAGCGGGAGCGACACCGGGGAGCTGTTTTTT.

This clone has just one count. This chain joins TRBV6-5 and TRBJ2-3; D might be TRBD2 (6 bases). The CDR3 runs 16 residues. Germline V gene data show CDR1 as MNHEY and CDR2 as SVGAGI. V was trimmed by 0 bases and J by 1 base, leaving 11 bases between them. CDR3 sequence reads: CASSYSSGVGTDTQYF. The CDR3 DNA reads TGTGCCAGCAGTTACTCATCGGGGGTAGGCACAGATACGCAGTATTTT.

The chain employs TRBV12-5 and TRBJ2-5, with TRBD1 matching over 7 bases. The CDR3 has 15 amino acids. After removal of 0 bases from V and 0 bases from J, the junction contained 1 base not matched to a gene. The germline gives CDR1 LGHNT, CDR2 FRNRAP. The CDR3 DNA follows: TGTGCTAGTGGTTTGGTTACAGGGGACCAAGAGACCCAGTACTTC. As protein: CASGLVTGDQETQYF.

The chain couples TRBV7-2 to TRBJ1-3; D is uncertain. Germline CDR1 is SGHTA and CDR2 is FQGNSA. This CDR3 comprises 14 residues. V was clipped by 1 base and J by 0 bases, with 4 bases between them. As DNA, the CDR3 is TGTGCCAGCAGCTTAGTCAGCTCTGGAAACACCATATATTTT. This gives the protein CASSLVSSGNTIYF. Full variable domain (rest looked up from reference TRBV7-2 and TRBJ1-3): GAGVSQSPSNKVTEKGKDVELRCDPISGHTALYWYRQSLGQGLEFLIYFQGNSAPDKSGLPSDRFSAERTGGSVSTLTIQRTQQEDSAVYLCASSLVSSGNTIYFGEGSWLTVV.

V is TRBV4-2 and J is TRBJ2-5; TRBD1 matches at 11 bases. Trimming at V came to 1 base and at J to 5 bases, leaving 3 bases not matched to a gene. Per germline, CDR1 LGHNA and CDR2 YNFKEQ. The CDR3 has 15 amino acids. In DNA form, the CDR3 reads TGTGCCAGCAGCCAAGGGGGACAGGGGGACGAGACCCAGTACTTC. Translating gives CASSQGGQGDETQYF.